The clone carrying this T cell receptor beta chain was seen once. The sample belongs to a study of blood T cell repertoires in COVID-19. The CDR3 is made up of 15 amino acids. V shed 4 bases, J shed 6 bases, and the junction held 10 bases outside the gene matches. Germline CDR1 and CDR2: MGHDK and SYGVNS. TCRdb keeps only in-frame clones here, not all; method: immunoSEQ multiplex PCR. The sample lists 350,000 to 450,000 clones; 70% to 90% were seen once. Those who participated ranged in age from about 18 to 89 years and resided in around 22 US areas. Within 2 weeks before study entry, exposed participants met a COVID-19 case.

The chain links TRBV25-1 to TRBJ1-1; 8 nucleotides agree with TRBD1. This clonotype was sampled from a woman aged 18-30 years who had been exposed to COVID-19. The material sequenced was PBMCs or T cells enriched from blood (not recorded which). CDR3 sequence: CASSVAGGGFAEAFF. CDR3 nucleotide sequence: TGTGCCAGCAGTGTGGCAGGGGGCGGTTTCGCTGAAGCTTTCTTT.